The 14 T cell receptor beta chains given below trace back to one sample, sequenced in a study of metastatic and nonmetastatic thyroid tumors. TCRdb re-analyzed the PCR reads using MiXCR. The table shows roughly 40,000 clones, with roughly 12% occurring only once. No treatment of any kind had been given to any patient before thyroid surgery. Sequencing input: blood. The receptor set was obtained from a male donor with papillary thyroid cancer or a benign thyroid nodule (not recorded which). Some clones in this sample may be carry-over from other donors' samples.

The CDR3 here is CAWSADSNYGYTF. The CDR3, as DNA: TGTGCCTGGAGTGCTGACTCTAACTATGGCTACACCTTC. The rearrangement links TRBV30 to TRBJ1-2; D unclear. This CDR3 is built from 13 residues. Germline V CDR1 and CDR2: GTSNPN, SVGIG (reference sequence). Deletions cut 1 base from V and 0 bases from J, with 6 bases between.

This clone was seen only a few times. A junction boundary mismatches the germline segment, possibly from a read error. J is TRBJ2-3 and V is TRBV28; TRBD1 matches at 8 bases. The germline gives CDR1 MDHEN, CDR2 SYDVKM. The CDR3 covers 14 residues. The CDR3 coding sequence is TGTGTCAGCATCAGCGGACAGGGCGTAGGTACGCAGTATTTT. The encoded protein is CVSISGQGVGTQYF.

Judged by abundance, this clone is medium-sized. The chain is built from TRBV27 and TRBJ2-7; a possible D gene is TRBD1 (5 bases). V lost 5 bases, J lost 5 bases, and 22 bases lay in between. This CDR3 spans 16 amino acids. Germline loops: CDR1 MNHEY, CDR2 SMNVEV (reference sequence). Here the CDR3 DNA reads TGTGCCAGCAGTCTACGACGACAGAGCCCCCCCAACGAGCAGTACTTC. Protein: CASSLRRQSPPNEQYF.

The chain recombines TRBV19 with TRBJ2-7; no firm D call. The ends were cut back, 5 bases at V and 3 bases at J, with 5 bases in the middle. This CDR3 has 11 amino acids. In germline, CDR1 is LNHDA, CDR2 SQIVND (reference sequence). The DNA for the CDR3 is TGTGCCAGTAGTGGGCACTACGAGCAGTACTTC. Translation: CASSGHYEQYF. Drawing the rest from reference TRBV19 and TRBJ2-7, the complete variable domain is DGGITQSPKYLFRKEGQNVTLSCEQNLNHDAMYWYRQDPGQGLRLIYYSQIVNDFQKGDIAEGYSVSREKKESFPLTVTSAQKNPTAFYLCASSGHYEQYFGPGTRLTVT.

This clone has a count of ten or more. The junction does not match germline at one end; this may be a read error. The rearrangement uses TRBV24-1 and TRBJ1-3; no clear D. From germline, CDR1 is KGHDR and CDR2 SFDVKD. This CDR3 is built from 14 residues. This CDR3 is CATSDTSSGNAIYF. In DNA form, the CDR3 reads TGTGCCACCAGTGATACAAGCTCTGGAAACGCCATATATTTT.

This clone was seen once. This CDR3 is CSARESGSTRSNQPQHF. As DNA, the CDR3 is TGCAGTGCTAGAGAAAGCGGGTCAACTCGGAGCAATCAGCCCCAGCATTTT. This chain uses TRBV20-1 with TRBJ1-5; unclear D gene. V was shortened by 0 bases and J by 1 base, with 16 bases between the two germline ends. This CDR3 spans 17 amino acids. Looked up from germline, CDR1 is DFQATT and CDR2 is SNEGSKA (reference sequence).

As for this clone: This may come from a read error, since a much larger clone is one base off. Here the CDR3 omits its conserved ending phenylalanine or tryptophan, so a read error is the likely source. This chain's CDR3 is CAWSAGLDQPQHS. CDR3 in DNA: TGTGCCTGGAGTGCGGGACTCGATCAGCCCCAGCATTCT. The V gene is TRBV30, the J gene TRBJ1-5, with a weak D call TRBD1 (5 bases). V was pared by 1 base and J by 5 bases, with 9 bases between. Germline CDR1 is GTSNPN and CDR2 is SVGIG (reference sequence). This CDR3 is built from 13 residues.

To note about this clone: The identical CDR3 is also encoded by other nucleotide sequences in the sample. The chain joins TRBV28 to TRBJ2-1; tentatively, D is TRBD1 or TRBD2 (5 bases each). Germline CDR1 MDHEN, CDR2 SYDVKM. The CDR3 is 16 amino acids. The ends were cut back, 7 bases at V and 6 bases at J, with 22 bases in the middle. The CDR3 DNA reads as TGTGCCAGCATCCCAAGGGGACCTGAGGGTATCAATGAGCAGTTCTTC. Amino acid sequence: CASIPRGPEGINEQFF.

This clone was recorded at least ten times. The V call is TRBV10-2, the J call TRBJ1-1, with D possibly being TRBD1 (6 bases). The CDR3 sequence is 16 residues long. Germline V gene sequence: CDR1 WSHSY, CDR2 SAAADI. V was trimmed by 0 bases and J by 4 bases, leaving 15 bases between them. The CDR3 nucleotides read TGCGCCAGCAGTGAGTCGACCGGGGGCACGGGCACTGAAGCTTTCTTT. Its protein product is CASSESTGGTGTEAFF.

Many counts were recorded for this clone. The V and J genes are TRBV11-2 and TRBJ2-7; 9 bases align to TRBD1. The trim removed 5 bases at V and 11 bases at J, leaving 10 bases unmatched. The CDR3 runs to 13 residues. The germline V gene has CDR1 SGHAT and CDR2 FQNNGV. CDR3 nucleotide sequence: TGTGCCAGCAGCCCCCGAACAGGGGGCGAAGAGTACTTC. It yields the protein CASSPRTGGEEYF.

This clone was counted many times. The CDR3 region is CASSLGGGSFSGANVLTF. Here the CDR3 DNA reads TGTGCCAGCAGCTTAGGTGGAGGTTCCTTCTCTGGGGCCAACGTCCTGACTTTC. The chain carries TRBV11-2 and TRBJ2-6; possible D gene TRBD2, 5 bases. V dropped 1 base and J dropped 0 bases, with 13 bases sitting between them. CDR3 length: 18 amino acids. Per the germline V gene, CDR1 is SGHAT and CDR2 is FQNNGV.

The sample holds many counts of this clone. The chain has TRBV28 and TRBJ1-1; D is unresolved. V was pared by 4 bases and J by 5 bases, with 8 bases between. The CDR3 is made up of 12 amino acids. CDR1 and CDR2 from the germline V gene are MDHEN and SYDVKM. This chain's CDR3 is CASSWRGTEAFF. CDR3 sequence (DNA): TGTGCCAGCAGTTGGCGAGGTACTGAAGCTTTCTTT.

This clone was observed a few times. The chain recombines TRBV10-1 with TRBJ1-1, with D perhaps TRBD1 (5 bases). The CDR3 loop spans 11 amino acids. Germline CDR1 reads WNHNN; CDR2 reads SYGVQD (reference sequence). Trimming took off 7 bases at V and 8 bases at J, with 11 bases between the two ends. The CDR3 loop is CASISGTEAFF. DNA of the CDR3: TGCGCCAGCATCTCCGGGACGGAAGCTTTCTTT.

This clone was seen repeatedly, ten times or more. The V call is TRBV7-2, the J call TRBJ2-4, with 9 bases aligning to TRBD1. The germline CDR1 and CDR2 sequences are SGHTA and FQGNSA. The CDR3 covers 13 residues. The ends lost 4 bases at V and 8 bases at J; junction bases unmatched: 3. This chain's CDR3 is CASSSRDRDIQYF. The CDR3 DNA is TGTGCCAGCAGCTCCCGGGACAGGGACATTCAGTACTTC.